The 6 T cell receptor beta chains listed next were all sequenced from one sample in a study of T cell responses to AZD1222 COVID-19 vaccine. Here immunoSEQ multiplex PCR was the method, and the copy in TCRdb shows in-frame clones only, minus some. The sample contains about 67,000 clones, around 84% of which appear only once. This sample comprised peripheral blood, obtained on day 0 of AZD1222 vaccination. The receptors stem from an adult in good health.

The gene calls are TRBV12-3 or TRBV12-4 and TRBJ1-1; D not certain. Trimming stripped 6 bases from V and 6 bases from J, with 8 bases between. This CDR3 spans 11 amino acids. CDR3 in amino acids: CASRKRAEAFF. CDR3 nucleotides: TGTGCCAGCAGAAAGAGGGCTGAAGCTTTCTTT.

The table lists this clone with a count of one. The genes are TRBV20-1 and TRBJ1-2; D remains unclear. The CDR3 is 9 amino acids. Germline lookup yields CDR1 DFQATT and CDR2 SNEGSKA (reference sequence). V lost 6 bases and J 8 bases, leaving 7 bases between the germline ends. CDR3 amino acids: CSAPKGYTF. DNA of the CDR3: TGCAGTGCCCCCAAGGGCTACACCTTC.

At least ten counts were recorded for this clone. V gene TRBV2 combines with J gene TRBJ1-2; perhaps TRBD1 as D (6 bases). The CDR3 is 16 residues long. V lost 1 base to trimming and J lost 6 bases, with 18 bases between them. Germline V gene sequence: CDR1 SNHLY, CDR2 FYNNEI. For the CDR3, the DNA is TGTGCCAGCAGTGAAGGTCTCGTCTTGGGGGCCGATGGCTACACCTTC. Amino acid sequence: CASSEGLVLGADGYTF.

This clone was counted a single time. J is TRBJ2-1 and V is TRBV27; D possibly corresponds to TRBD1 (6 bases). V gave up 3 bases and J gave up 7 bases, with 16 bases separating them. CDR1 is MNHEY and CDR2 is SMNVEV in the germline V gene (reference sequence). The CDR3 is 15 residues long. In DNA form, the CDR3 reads TGTGCCAGCAGTTTTCGGGGAAGGGGGTGGAATGAGCAGTTCTTC. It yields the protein CASSFRGRGWNEQFF.

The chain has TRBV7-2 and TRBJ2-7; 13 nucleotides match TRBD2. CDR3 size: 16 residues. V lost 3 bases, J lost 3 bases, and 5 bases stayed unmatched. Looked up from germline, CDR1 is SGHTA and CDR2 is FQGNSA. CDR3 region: CASSLGTSGTHYEQYF. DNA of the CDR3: TGTGCCAGCAGCTTGGGGACTAGCGGGACACACTACGAGCAGTACTTC. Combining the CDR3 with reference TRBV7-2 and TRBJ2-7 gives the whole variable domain GAGVSQSPSNKVTEKGKDVELRCDPISGHTALYWYRQSLGQGLEFLIYFQGNSAPDKSGLPSDRFSAERTGGSVSTLTIQRTQQEDSAVYLCASSLGTSGTHYEQYFGPGTRLTVT.

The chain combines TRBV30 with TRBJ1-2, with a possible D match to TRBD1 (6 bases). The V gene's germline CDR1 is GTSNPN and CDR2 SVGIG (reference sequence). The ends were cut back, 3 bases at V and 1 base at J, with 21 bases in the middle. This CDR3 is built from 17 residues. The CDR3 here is CAWSPRPGASFNYGYTF. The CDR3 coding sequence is TGTGCCTGGAGCCCCAGGCCAGGGGCGTCCTTTAACTATGGCTACACCTTC.